This T cell receptor (beta chain) was profiled in a study of shared clonotypes between healthy human individuals. Study-level findings and limits: Estimated richness values were generally larger in naive subsets than in memory subsets.

Donors were healthy HIV-negative adults without recent acute infections or vaccinations. Here immunoSEQ multiplex PCR was the method, and the copy in TCRdb shows in-frame clones only, minus some. This table holds about 990,000 clones, about 84% found once. This clone was counted a single time. Its cognate antigen is unknown. V gave up 6 bases and J gave up 8 bases, with 17 bases separating them. CDR3 size: 14 residues. The germline V gene has CDR1 MNHNY and CDR2 SVGAGI (reference sequence). This chain joins TRBV6-6 and TRBJ2-1; D ambiguous. The sample comprised memory CD4+ T cells from PBMCs. Subset described: CD45RA-negative fraction. The sequence came from a man aged 18 to 29 in good health. Some clones in this sample may be carry-over from other donors' samples. This CDR3 is CASRAGGVRYEQFF. CDR3 DNA: TGTGCCAGCAGGGCTGGCGGAGTACGGTATGAGCAGTTCTTC.